This TCR beta chain appears in the sequencing data of a study of CD8 T cells in ankylosing spondylitis. Using its own MiXCR run on the 5' RACE reads, TCRdb lists one record per CDR3 protein. The table has some 95,000 distinct CDR3 sequences, 7.5% to 9% seen once. This clonotype was found many times. Its antigen is currently unknown. Study-wide results and limits: Disease-linked clones displayed a CD8+ phenotype and appeared relatively rarely in peripheral blood.

The CDR3 is 15 amino acids. Germline V CDR1 and CDR2: SGHRS, YFSETQ. Trimming at V came to 2 bases and at J to 5 bases, leaving 2 bases not matched to a gene. The sequence was obtained from a male donor with ankylosing spondylitis or in good health (not recorded which). The chain combines TRBV5-1 with TRBJ1-5; 12 bases fit TRBD1. The specimen sequenced was blood, either unsorted or a sorted T cell fraction (not recorded which). CDR3 sequence: CASSFGTGGDQPQHF. DNA for the CDR3: TGCGCCAGCAGCTTCGGGACAGGGGGCGATCAGCCCCAGCATTTT.